This record concerns one TCR beta chain sequence. Its binding antigen is unknown. Per-base qualities were not stored, and no clone one base away is much larger. Using the deep immunoSEQ assay, TCR CDR3 regions were amplified from genomic DNA by multiplex PCR. Extracted genomic DNA from each cell subset was distributed evenly across all wells of several immunoSEQ 96-well plates, and each plate was treated as a replicate. For sorted subsets, each replicate PCR was loaded with approximately 200 ng genomic DNA, equivalent to about 30,000 T cell genomes. Purified libraries were quantified with a Qubit 3.0 fluorometer, sized on a Bioanalyzer 2100, and re-quantified with the KAPA Library Quantification kit. A separate single-read 150-cycle Illumina NextSeq 550 flow cell was used to sequence each immunoSEQ 96-well plate. The original pipeline was this. Because the immunoSEQ output included only junctional sequences and no quality scores, the filtering could not be the same as the filtering used for full-length reads. To assign V/J genes and CDR3, sequences were annotated using PyIR, a Python wrapper for IgBLAST v1.9, with IMGT germline references. Reads were removed for weak V/J assignments (E-value above 1e-6), missing CDR3, stop codons, out-of-frame junctions, or ambiguous translated residues. A V3J clonotype was defined by an identical inferred V gene, J gene, and CDR3 amino acid sequence. To compute the percentage overlap between repertoires, the number of shared unique clonotypes was divided by the size of the smaller repertoire. Repertoire richness was assessed with RTK rarefaction, the Chao1 estimator, and Recon v2.1 estimates of unobserved clonotypes. For all TCRbeta clonotypes obtained by the gDNA method from a handful of donors, generation probabilities were computed with OLGA. Held by TCRdb, this immuneACCESS table contains in-frame sequences only and omits some clones. Under half of the omission traces to an unresolved V gene where checked; the cause of the rest is unknown. The DNA was the basis for D and trimming; V, J and clone size are from that table. The table for this sample lists roughly 2.2 million clones; approximately 90% of them were counted only once. The top ten constitute about 0.36% of the sample.

This sample stems from a study of shared clonotypes between healthy human individuals (TCRdb year 2020). General notes on the study: The cohort comprised a couple of women and a few men aged 18 to 49 years. For each donor, three plates each were used for CD4 naive and CD4 memory, two plates were used for CD8 naive, and one plate was used for CD8 memory. To estimate repertoire size and how much clonotypes are shared between individuals, the study performed deep sequencing of blood TCR repertoires from a handful of healthy adults. To increase sequencing depth and limit assay-specific biases, different laboratories used diverse techniques to prepare libraries and sequence TCR repertoires. Per donor, leukapheresis produced somewhere between about 0.94 and 9.5 billion PBMCs. The paper as a whole reports these results and caveats: Naive subsets generally had larger estimated clonotype richness than memory subsets. When several donors were compared, the shared fraction of clonotypes was around 5.1% for naive CD4, roughly 3.4% for naive CD8, 2.3% for memory CD4, and roughly 0.4% for memory CD8. Compared with non-shared clonotypes, the clonotypes found in all four sorted-subset donors had higher generation probabilities. The small number of donors limited the genetic and exposure-history diversity represented. Rarefaction of sorted-subset datasets indicated incomplete sequencing despite the large sequencing depth. Pairwise subsampling indicated that sequencing depth was expected to affect the degree of clonotype sharing among donors. Sampling was restricted to blood, and TCR repertoires in tissues likely differ from the TCR repertoires found in blood.

The donors were healthy, HIV-negative adults with no recently reported acute infections or vaccinations. Every donor was a Caucasian adult living in Nashville, Tennessee, USA. CD4+ T cells were enriched by magnetic negative selection, after which naive cells were positively selected on CD45RA and the negative fraction was taken as the memory subset. After blood collection by leukapheresis, PBMCs were isolated using Ficoll-Histopaque density gradient centrifugation and then cryopreserved in the vapor phase of liquid nitrogen. Purity and quantity of every magnetically sorted T cell population were checked by analytical flow cytometry. From each sorted fraction, genomic DNA was isolated and quantified by UV absorbance on a Nanodrop 2000c. Cut back by 1 base and 0 bases, the V and J ends lie 16 bases apart. The germline V gene supplies CDR1 SGHVS and CDR2 FNYEAQ. The CDR3, cysteine through phenylalanine, is 18 amino acids long. Only the CDR3 region is kept as DNA, spanning 54 bases read in frame from base 1.

This receptor was taken from a young man in good health. Some clones in this sample may be carry-over from other donors' samples. The chain is made from TRBV7-6 and TRBJ1-3, with no D gene named confidently. Sample: naive CD4+ T cells from PBMCs. This specimen's cell subset or site label, per the study, means: CD45RA+ positively selected. The sequenced DNA: TGTGCCAGCAGCTTAGGGCAACCGACGGGGATCTCTGGAAACACCATATATTTT. The translation is CASSLGQPTGISGNTIYF.